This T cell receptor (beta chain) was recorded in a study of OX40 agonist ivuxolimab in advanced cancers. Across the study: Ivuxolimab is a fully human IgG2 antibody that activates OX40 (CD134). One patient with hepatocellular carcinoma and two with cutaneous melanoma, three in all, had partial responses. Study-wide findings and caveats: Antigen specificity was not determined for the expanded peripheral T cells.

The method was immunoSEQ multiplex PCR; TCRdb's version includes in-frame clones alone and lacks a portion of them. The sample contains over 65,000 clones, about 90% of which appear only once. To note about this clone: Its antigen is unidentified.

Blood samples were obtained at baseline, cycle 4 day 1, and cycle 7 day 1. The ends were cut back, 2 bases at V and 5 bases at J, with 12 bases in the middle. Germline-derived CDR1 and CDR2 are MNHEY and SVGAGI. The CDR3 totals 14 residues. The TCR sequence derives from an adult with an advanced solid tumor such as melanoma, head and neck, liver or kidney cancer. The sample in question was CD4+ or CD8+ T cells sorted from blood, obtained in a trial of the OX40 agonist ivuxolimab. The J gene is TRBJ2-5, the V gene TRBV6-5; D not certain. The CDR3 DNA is TGTGCCAGCAGTTACGAAGGCCGGCTGGAGACCCAGTACTTC. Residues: CASSYEGRLETQYF.